This TCR beta chain is from a study of blood T cell repertoires in COVID-19. For the study at large: The origin of the acute and convalescent COVID-19 samples was the United States, Italy and Spain. Sample material is recorded as cDNA or gDNA derived from T cells, B-cell-depleted T cells, or PBMCs.

The J segment lost 5 bases and the V segment lost 3 bases, leaving 7 bases of the junction unmatched. This CDR3 is built from 14 residues. CDR1 and CDR2 from the germline V gene are SGDLS and YYNGEE. As handled by the study authors: Amplified reference gene primers provided the basis for estimating nucleated cell counts. This table comes from immunoSEQ multiplex PCR, and its TCRdb copy is limited to in-frame clones, with some not included. V and J calls and clone size are those listed in that table; D and trimming were worked out from the DNA. The sample consists of 200,000 to 300,000 clones, roughly 80% of them appearing once.

The specimen sequenced was peripheral blood. The TCR originated in a man older than 75 with acute or convalescent COVID-19. The rearrangement uses TRBV9 and TRBJ2-5; 7 bases agree with TRBD1. CDR3 residues: CASSASGGAETQYF. In nucleotides, the CDR3 is TGTGCCAGCAGCGCTTCAGGGGGAGCGGAGACCCAGTACTTC.